These T cell receptor beta chains were read from a single sample in a study of T cells in localized non-small cell lung cancer. Some clones are missing from TCRdb's copy, which holds only in-frame ones; the method was immunoSEQ multiplex PCR. The sample lists about 2,300 clones, 20% to 25% occurring once. The specimen comprised lung tumor tissue, sampled before any cancer treatment. These receptors were collected from a man aged 35-75 years with stage I lung adenocarcinoma. Both conserved end residues are trimmed from each CDR3. Each record gives: clone size, V gene, CDR3 protein. Size is stated for part of the rows, as once, few or many counts, or as a class when the clone is expanded.

clone_size: NA; v_call: TRBV5-1; cdr3_aa: ASSQENRAPSYEQY
clone_size: medium-sized; v_call: TRBV9; cdr3_aa: ASSKSGSSLSYEQY
clone_size: few; v_call: TRBV19; cdr3_aa: ASSNDKGYSNQPQH
clone_size: NA; v_call: TRBV30; cdr3_aa: AWGPGLSLSYEQY
clone_size: NA; v_call: TRBV19; cdr3_aa: ASSFDSQTSYEQY
clone_size: few; v_call: TRBV6-8; cdr3_aa: ASSYSSGTYEQY
clone_size: NA; v_call: TRBV28; cdr3_aa: ASARPSGSYGEQF
clone_size: NA; v_call: TRBV12-5; cdr3_aa: ASIVSQGVNTEAF
clone_size: NA; v_call: TRBV15; cdr3_aa: ATSREREGTDTQY
clone_size: NA; v_call: TRBV28; cdr3_aa: ASSSPGVGNTDTQY
clone_size: few; v_call: TRBV6-8; cdr3_aa: ASRLRQVSEQY
clone_size: few; v_call: TRBV11-3; cdr3_aa: ASSLGTSGGNTEAF
clone_size: NA; v_call: TRBV28; cdr3_aa: ASSSTKGQFTDTQY
clone_size: NA; v_call: TRBV28; cdr3_aa: ASSLAGGPYEQY
clone_size: NA; v_call: TRBV6-8; cdr3_aa: AISAGQSITNGYT
clone_size: few; v_call: TRBV6-8; cdr3_aa: ASRRDRGDYYEQY
clone_size: few; v_call: TRBV15; cdr3_aa: ATALDRGAYEQY
clone_size: few; v_call: TRBV2; cdr3_aa: ASNGRTGNQETQY
clone_size: medium-sized; v_call: TRBV9; cdr3_aa: ASSPGPPVYNEQF
clone_size: few; v_call: TRBV5-1; cdr3_aa: ASSFGTGQGNEKLF
clone_size: few; v_call: TRBV9; cdr3_aa: ARGTGSTDTQY
clone_size: NA; v_call: TRBV19; cdr3_aa: ASSMLGYKWETQY
clone_size: few; v_call: TRBV11-3; cdr3_aa: ASSPRERAYNSPLH
clone_size: NA; v_call: TRBV7-6; cdr3_aa: ASSLALDRAGNTIY
clone_size: few; v_call: TRBV6-8; cdr3_aa: AIRAGLALSTDTQY
clone_size: few; v_call: TRBV5-1; cdr3_aa: ASSQGPRGFDEQF
clone_size: NA; v_call: TRBV18; cdr3_aa: ASSPPVSDTQY
clone_size: NA; v_call: TRBV6-8; cdr3_aa: ASRTPGQGYEQY